Included here is one TCR beta chain sequence, with context. The antigen is undetermined. This entry belongs to a study of cytomegalovirus exposure and HLA in healthy donors. Findings and limits, study-wide: Later analysis identified a missense DCLRE1C variant that was linked to TCR beta V- and J-gene trimming. The authors later found most CMV-associated TCR beta chains appeared HLA-restricted.

This PCR relied on a set of 60 Vbeta primers and 13 Jbeta primers. Some clones are missing from TCRdb's copy, which holds only in-frame ones; the method was immunoSEQ multiplex PCR. The sample consists of more than 95,000 clones, 60% to 85% of them appearing once. The specimen sequenced was PBMCs. The source of this sequence is a woman in her thirties or forties in good health and CMV-seronegative.

DNA of the CDR3: TGTGCCAGCAGTATATACACGAACACCGGGGAGCTGTTTTTT. As protein: CASSIYTNTGELFF. J is TRBJ2-2 and V is TRBV28, with D uncertain. V was shortened by 5 bases and J by 0 bases, with 7 bases between the two germline ends. The germline gives CDR1 MDHEN, CDR2 SYDVKM. The CDR3 has 14 residues.